This T cell receptor (beta chain) was recovered during a study of cytomegalovirus exposure and HLA in healthy donors. The overall study: Falling in the Caucasian-associated ancestry cluster were 80% to 90% of approximately 410 genotyped donors.

This PCR relied on a set of 60 Vbeta primers and 13 Jbeta primers. TCRdb's table, derived via immunoSEQ multiplex PCR, lists solely in-frame clones and lacks some. Among about 120,000 clones listed, roughly a tenth were seen once. In its sample, this clone was seen a few times. What it binds is unknown. The ends lost 6 bases at V and 3 bases at J; junction bases unmatched: 3. This CDR3 is built from 13 residues. In germline, CDR1 is MNHEY, CDR2 SMNVEV (reference sequence). Points from the study as a whole: The majority of CMV-associated TCR beta chains were reported as apparently HLA-restricted in a later analysis. Follow-up analysis later connected one missense variant in DCLRE1C with trimming of TCR beta V- and J-genes. At a 0.05 false discovery rate, a later analysis found roughly 17,000 TCR beta sequences to be associated with HLA alleles.

This receptor was obtained from a woman aged 18-30 years in good health and CMV-seropositive. This chain links TRBV27 with TRBJ2-7; 9 nucleotides align to TRBD1. Source material: PBMCs. CDR3 in amino acids: CASSTGQGYEQYF. The CDR3 coding sequence is TGTGCCAGCAGCACGGGACAGGGCTACGAGCAGTACTTC.